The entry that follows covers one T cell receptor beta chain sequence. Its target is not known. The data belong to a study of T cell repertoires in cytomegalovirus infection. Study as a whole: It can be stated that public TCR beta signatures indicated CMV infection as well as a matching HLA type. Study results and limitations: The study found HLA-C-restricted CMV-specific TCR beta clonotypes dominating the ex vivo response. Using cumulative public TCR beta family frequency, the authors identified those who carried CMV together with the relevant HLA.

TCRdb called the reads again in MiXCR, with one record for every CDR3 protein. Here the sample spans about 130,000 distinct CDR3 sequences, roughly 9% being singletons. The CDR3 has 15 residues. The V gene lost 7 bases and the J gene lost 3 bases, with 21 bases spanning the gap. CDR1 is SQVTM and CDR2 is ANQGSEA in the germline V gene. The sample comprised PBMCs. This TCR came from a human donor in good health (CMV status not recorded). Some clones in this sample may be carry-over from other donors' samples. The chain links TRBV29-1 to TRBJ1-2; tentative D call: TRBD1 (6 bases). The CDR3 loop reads CSADGPDSDYYGYTF. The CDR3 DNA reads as TGCAGCGCGGATGGGCCGGACAGCGACTACTATGGCTACACCTTC.